The 9 T cell receptor beta chains given below trace back to one sample, sequenced in a study of CDR3 diversity in severe acne. MiXCR, run by TCRdb on the PCR reads, gives a single entry per CDR3 protein. The sample has over 70,000 distinct CDR3 sequences, roughly 51% seen once; the top ten hold approximately 14%. The sequencing input was blood. These receptors originate from a male donor in good health, without acne.

Concerning this clonotype: This clone may be a read error of a much larger clone one base away. The genes are TRBV29-1 and TRBJ1-3; 7 nucleotides align to TRBD1. The length of the CDR3 is 12 residues. The V segment lost 6 bases and the J segment 4 bases; nucleotides outside the gene matches: 3. Germline loops: CDR1 SQVTM, CDR2 ANQGSEA. CDR3 region: CSVPGQGNTIYF. CDR3 nucleotide sequence: TGCAGCGTGCCGGGACAGGGAAACACCATATATTTT.

This clonotype was found a few times. The V gene is TRBV5-6, the J gene TRBJ1-2; the D is unclear. The V end lost 4 bases, the J end lost 8 bases, and 15 bases lay between the germline ends. Germline V CDR1 and CDR2: SGHDT, YYEEEE. This CDR3 region has 13 residues. CDR3 in amino acids: CASSRYLAPGYTF. In nucleotides, the CDR3 is TGTGCCAGCAGCCGATATTTAGCCCCCGGCTACACCTTC.

This clonotype was detected a few times. The V and J genes are TRBV5-1 and TRBJ2-7, with TRBD1 identical over 7 bases. Unmatched junction bases numbered 6, after V lost 3 bases and J lost 0 bases. The CDR3 loop spans 15 amino acids. CDR1 and CDR2 (germline): SGHRS, YFSETQ. The CDR3 DNA follows: TGCGCCAGCAGCTCGACAGGGCTAAACTCCTACGAGCAGTACTTC. Its translation: CASSSTGLNSYEQYF.

This clonotype was counted once. This sequence joins TRBV20-1 and TRBJ2-3; TRBD1 matches at 10 bases. The junction had 22 bases not matched to a gene; V was cut back by 5 bases and J by 2 bases. The CDR3 totals 20 residues. Germline V gene sequence: CDR1 DFQATT, CDR2 SNEGSKA (reference sequence). CDR3: CSAPNEDRGRPTGSTDTQYF. CDR3 nucleotides: TGCAGTGCTCCAAACGAGGACAGGGGGAGGCCCACAGGGTCCACAGATACGCAGTATTTT.

This clonotype has just one count. The conserved phenylalanine or tryptophan normally closing the CDR3 is absent here, so this likely arose from a read error. The chain uses TRBV10-3 and TRBJ1-1; 10 bases fit TRBD1. CDR1 and CDR2 from the germline V gene are ENHRY and SYGVKD. There are 13 residues in the CDR3. DNA of the CDR3: TGTGCCAGCAGTGGGACAGGGGCCAATGAAGCTTTCCTT. As protein: CASSGTGANEAFL.

The rearrangement links TRBV7-9 to TRBJ2-3, with a tentative D call TRBD1 (5 bases). The CDR3 totals 14 residues. V was clipped by 5 bases and J by 3 bases, with 12 bases between them. The germline gives CDR1 SEHNR, CDR2 FQNEAQ (reference sequence). The CDR3 region is CASSPPRATDTQYF. The CDR3 coding sequence is TGTGCCAGCAGCCCGCCCAGGGCTACAGATACGCAGTATTTT.

This clonotype was observed many times. The chain joins TRBV7-3 to TRBJ2-2; tentatively, D is TRBD2 (5 bases). The germline CDR1 and CDR2 sequences are SGHTA and FQGTGA. The CDR3 runs to 15 residues. Trimming removed 1 base from V and 4 bases from J, with 10 bases in between. In DNA form, the CDR3 reads TGTGCCAGCAGCTTAAGCCTAGCTCGCACCGGGGAGCTGTTTTTT. Protein: CASSLSLARTGELFF.

The genes are TRBV20-1 and TRBJ1-1, with a weak D call TRBD1 (5 bases). Between the trimmed V and J ends, which lost 1 base and 5 bases, there was a span of 14 bases. Germline V gene sequence: CDR1 DFQATT, CDR2 SNEGSKA (reference sequence). The CDR3 consists of 14 residues. The CDR3 sequence is CSARGLGEGTEAFF. Here the CDR3 DNA reads TGCAGTGCTAGAGGGTTGGGGGAGGGGACTGAAGCTTTCTTT.

In this sample, this clonotype turned up many times. The chain joins TRBV5-6 to TRBJ2-6, with D possibly matching TRBD2 (6 bases). The CDR3 extends over 17 amino acids. V lost 4 bases, J lost 0 bases, and 14 bases lay in between. Germline V gives CDR1 SGHDT, CDR2 YYEEEE. The CDR3 coding sequence is TGTGCCAGCAGCCCAGGACGGGGGAGCTCTGGGGCCAACGTCCTGACTTTC. This translates into CASSPGRGSSGANVLTF.